What follows are 2 T cell receptor beta chains derived from one specimen sequenced in a study of control samples from healthy donors and cancer patients. This table comes from immunoSEQ multiplex PCR, and its TCRdb copy is limited to in-frame clones, with some not included. The repertoire holds roughly 220,000 clones, around 94% seen once, with over 1.2% in the top ten. The sequenced material came from blood. These receptors were collected from a man aged 50 to 60 in good health.

The genes are TRBV11-2 and TRBJ1-1, with D uncertain. Germline V gene data show CDR1 as SGHAT and CDR2 as FQNNGV. The CDR3 runs to 12 residues. V was pared by 4 bases and J by 0 bases, with 3 bases between. CDR3 loop: CASSWVNTEAFF. The CDR3 region has the DNA TGTGCCAGCAGCTGGGTGAACACTGAAGCTTTCTTT. Drawing the rest from reference TRBV11-2 and TRBJ1-1, the complete variable domain is EAGVAQSPRYKIIEKRQSVAFWCNPISGHATLYWYQQILGQGPKLLIQFQNNGVVDDSQLPKDRFSAERLKGVDSTLKIQPAKLEDSAVYLCASSWVNTEAFFGQGTRLTVV.

The chain uses TRBV5-1 and TRBJ1-1, with no clear D. The germline V gene has CDR1 SGHRS and CDR2 YFSETQ. The CDR3 sequence is 14 residues long. V lost 3 bases and J lost 0, with 9 bases in between. The CDR3 loop is CASSSTALNTEAFF. Written as DNA, the CDR3 is TGCGCCAGCAGCTCCACAGCGTTGAACACTGAAGCTTTCTTT.